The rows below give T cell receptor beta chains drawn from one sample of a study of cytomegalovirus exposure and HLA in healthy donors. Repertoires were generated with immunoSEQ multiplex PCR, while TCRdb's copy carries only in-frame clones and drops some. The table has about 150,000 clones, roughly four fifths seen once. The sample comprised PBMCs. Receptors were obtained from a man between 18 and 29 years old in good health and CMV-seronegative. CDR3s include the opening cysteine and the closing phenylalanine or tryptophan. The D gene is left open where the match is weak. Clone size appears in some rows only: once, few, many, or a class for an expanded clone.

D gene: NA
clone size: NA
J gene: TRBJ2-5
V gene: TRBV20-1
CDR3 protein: CSASSQETQYF
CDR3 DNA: TGCAGTGCTAGCTCTCAAGAGACCCAGTACTTC

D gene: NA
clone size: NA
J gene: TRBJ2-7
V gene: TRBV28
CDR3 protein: CASSSQMEGDYEQYF
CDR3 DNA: TGTGCCAGCAGTTCGCAGATGGAGGGCGACTACGAGCAGTACTTC

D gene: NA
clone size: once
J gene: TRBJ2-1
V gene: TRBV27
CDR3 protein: CASNPGSSYNEQFF
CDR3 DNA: TGTGCCAGCAACCCCGGGAGCTCCTACAATGAGCAGTTCTTC

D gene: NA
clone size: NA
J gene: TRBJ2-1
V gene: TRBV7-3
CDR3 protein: CASSLTSSHEQFF
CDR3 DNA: TGTGCCAGCAGCTTAACTAGCTCCCATGAGCAGTTCTTC

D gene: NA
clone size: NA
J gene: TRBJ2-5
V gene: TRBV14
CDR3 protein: CASSQDLGTGRETQYF
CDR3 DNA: TGTGCCAGCAGCCAAGATCTCGGTACAGGGAGAGAGACCCAGTACTTC

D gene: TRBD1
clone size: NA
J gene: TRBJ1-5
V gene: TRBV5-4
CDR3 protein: CASSRDSNQPQHF
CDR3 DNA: TGTGCCAGCAGCCGGGACAGTAATCAGCCCCAGCATTTT

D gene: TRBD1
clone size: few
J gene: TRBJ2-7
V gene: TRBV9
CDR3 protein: CASSPWTGGREQYF
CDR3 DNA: TGTGCCAGCAGCCCCTGGACAGGGGGACGCGAGCAGTACTTC

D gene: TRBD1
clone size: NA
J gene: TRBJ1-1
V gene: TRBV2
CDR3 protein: CASRYRDREKAFF
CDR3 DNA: TGTGCCAGCAGGTACCGGGACAGGGAGAAAGCTTTCTTT

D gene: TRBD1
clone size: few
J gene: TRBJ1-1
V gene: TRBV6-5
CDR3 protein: CASSTGVEAFF
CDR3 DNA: TGTGCCAGCAGCACAGGGGTTGAAGCTTTCTTT

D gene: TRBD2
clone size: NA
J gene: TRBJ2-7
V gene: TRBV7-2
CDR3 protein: CASSPSSGRVTYEQYF
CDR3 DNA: TGTGCCAGCAGCCCTTCTAGCGGGAGGGTAACCTACGAGCAGTACTTC

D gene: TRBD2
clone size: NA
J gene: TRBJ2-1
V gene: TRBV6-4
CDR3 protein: CASSVGRGVYNEQFF
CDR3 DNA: TGTGCCAGCAGTGTTGGGCGGGGGGTATACAATGAGCAGTTCTTC

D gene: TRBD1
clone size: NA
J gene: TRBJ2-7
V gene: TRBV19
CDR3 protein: CASSIGGQGSEQYF
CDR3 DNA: TGTGCCAGTAGTATTGGAGGACAGGGATCCGAGCAGTACTTC

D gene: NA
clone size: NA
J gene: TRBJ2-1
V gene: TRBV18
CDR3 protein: CASSPDAGGHFDEQFF
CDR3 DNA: TGTGCCAGCTCACCGGATGCAGGGGGGCATTTCGATGAGCAGTTCTTC

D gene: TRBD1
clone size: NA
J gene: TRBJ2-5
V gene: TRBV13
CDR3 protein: CASSLGTGGIWETQYF
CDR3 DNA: TGTGCCAGCAGCTTAGGGACAGGGGGCATATGGGAGACCCAGTACTTC

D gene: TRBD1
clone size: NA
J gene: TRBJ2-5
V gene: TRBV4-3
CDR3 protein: CASSSGTGGAETQYF
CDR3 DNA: TGCGCCAGCAGCTCGGGGACAGGGGGCGCGGAGACCCAGTACTTC

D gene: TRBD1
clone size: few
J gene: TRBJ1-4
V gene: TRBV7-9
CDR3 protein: CASSPRDSFNEKLFF
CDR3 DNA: TGTGCCAGCAGCCCCCGGGACAGCTTTAATGAAAAACTGTTTTTT

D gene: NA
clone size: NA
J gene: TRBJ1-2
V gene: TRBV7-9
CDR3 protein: CASSSYDPTDGYTF
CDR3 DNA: TGTGCCAGCAGCTCCTACGACCCGACAGATGGCTACACCTTC

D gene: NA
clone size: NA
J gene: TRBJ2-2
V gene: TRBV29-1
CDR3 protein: CSAIDPDKNTGELFF
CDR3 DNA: TGCAGCGCCATTGACCCCGACAAAAACACCGGGGAGCTGTTTTTT

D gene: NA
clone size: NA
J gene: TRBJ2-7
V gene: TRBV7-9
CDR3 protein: CSSSRLGREQYF
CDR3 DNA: TGTTCCAGCAGCCGTCTTGGCCGCGAGCAGTACTTC

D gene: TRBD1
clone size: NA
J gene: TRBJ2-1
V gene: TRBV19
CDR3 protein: CASSTDRESEQFF
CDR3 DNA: TGTGCCAGTAGTACGGACAGGGAGAGTGAGCAGTTCTTC

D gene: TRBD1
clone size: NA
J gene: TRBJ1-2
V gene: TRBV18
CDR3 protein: CASSPRGPGGVLDGYTF
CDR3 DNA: TGTGCCAGCTCACCGCGAGGGCCAGGGGGCGTCCTCGATGGGTACACCTTC

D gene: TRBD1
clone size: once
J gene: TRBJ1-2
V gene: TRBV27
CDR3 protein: CASRDRGSGYTF
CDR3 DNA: TGTGCCAGTAGAGACAGGGGCTCTGGCTACACCTTC

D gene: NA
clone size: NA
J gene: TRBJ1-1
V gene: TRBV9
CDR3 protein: CASSVSSGNTEAFF
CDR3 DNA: TGTGCCAGCAGCGTCTCTTCAGGGAACACTGAAGCTTTCTTT

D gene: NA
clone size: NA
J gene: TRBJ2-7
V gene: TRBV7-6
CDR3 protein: CASSLVRQAEQYF
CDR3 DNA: TGTGCCAGCAGCTTAGTACGACAGGCCGAGCAGTACTTC

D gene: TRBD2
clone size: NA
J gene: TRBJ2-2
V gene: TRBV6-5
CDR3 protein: CASSYLGGAGELFF
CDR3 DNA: TGTGCCAGCAGTTACCTGGGGGGGGCCGGGGAGCTGTTTTTT

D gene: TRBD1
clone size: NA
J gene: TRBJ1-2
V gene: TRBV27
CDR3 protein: CASSGLQGWRDGYTF
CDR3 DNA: TGTGCCAGCAGTGGACTACAGGGGTGGAGGGATGGCTACACCTTC

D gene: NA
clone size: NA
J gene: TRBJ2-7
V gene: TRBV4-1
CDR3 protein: CASSQDEGYTVQYF
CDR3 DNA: TGCGCCAGCAGCCAAGATGAGGGCTACACAGTGCAGTACTTC

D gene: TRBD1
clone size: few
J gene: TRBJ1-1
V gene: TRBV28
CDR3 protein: CASSRTGSFF
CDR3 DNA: TGTGCCAGCAGCCGGACAGGGTCTTTCTTT

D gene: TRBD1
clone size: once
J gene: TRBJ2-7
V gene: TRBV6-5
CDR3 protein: CASSQDRGRYEQYF
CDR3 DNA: TGTGCCAGCAGTCAAGACAGGGGGCGGTACGAGCAGTACTTC

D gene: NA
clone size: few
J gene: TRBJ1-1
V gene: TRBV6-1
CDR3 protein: CASRARGTAFF
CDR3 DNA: TGTGCCAGCAGAGCCCGGGGTACGGCTTTCTTT

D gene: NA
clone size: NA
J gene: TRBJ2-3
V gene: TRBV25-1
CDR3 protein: CASGGGRTQYF
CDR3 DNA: TGTGCCAGCGGAGGAGGAAGGACGCAGTATTTT

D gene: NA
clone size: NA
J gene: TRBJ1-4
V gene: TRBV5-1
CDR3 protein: CASSFNGERDEKLFF
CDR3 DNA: TGCGCCAGCAGCTTTAATGGGGAGAGGGATGAAAAACTGTTTTTT

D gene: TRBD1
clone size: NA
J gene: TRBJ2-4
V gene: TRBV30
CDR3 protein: CALRGFGKNIQYF
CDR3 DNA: TGTGCCCTCAGGGGGTTTGGCAAAAACATTCAGTACTTC

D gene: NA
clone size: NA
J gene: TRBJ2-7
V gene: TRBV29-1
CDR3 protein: CSVGRTGEYF
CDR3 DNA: TGCAGCGTTGGCAGAACGGGAGAGTACTTC

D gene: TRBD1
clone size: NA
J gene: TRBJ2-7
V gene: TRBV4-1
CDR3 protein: CASSQPTGGSYEQYF
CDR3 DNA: TGCGCCAGCAGCCAACCGACAGGGGGCTCCTACGAGCAGTACTTC

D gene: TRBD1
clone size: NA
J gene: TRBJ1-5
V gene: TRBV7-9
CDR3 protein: CASSFSQGSEPQHF
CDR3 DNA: TGTGCCAGCAGCTTCTCACAGGGGAGTGAGCCCCAGCATTTT

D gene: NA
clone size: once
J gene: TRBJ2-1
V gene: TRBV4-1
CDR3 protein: CASSQDPGVYNEQFF
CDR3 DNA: TGCGCCAGCAGCCAAGATCCAGGGGTCTACAATGAGCAGTTCTTC

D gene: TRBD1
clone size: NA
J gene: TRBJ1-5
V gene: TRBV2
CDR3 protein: CASSGGQTFNQPQHF
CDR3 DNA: TGTGCCAGCAGCGGGGGACAGACGTTCAATCAGCCCCAGCATTTT

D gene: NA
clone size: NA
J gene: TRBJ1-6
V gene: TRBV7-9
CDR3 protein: CASSTGQSSYNSPLHF
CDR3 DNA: TGTGCCAGCAGCACCGGACAGAGCTCCTATAATTCACCCCTCCACTTT

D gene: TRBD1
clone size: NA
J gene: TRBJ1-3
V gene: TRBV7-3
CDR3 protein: CASSFGQGSGNTIYF
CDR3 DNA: TGTGCCAGCAGCTTCGGACAGGGCTCTGGAAACACCATATATTTT

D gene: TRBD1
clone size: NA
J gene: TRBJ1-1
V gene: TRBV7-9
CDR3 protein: CASSHFRGSLRSTEAFF
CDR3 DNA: TGTGCCAGCAGCCACTTCAGGGGGTCTTTAAGGAGCACTGAAGCTTTCTTT

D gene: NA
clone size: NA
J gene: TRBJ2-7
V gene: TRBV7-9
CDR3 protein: CASSQTRGSYEQYF
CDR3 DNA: TGTGCCAGCAGCCAGACACGGGGATCCTACGAGCAGTACTTC

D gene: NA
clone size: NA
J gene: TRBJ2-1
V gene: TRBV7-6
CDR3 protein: CASSLKTGMGEQFF
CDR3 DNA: TGTGCCAGCAGCCTAAAAACAGGGATGGGTGAGCAGTTCTTC

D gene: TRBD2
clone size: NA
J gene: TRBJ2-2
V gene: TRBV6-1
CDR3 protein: CASSGPGLAGRGGELFF
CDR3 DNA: TGTGCCAGCAGTGGCCCTGGATTAGCGGGTCGAGGCGGGGAGCTGTTTTTT